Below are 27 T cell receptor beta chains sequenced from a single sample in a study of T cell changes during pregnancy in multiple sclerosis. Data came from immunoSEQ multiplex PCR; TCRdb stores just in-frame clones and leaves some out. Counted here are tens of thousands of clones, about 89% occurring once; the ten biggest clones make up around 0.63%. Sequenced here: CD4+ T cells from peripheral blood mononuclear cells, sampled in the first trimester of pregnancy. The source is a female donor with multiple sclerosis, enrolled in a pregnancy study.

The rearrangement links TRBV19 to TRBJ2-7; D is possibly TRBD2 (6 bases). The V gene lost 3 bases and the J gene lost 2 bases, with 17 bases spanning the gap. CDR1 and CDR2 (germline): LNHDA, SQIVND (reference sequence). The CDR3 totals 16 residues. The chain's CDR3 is CASSIIGGSGAYEQYF. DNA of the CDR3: TGTGCCAGTAGTATCATTGGTGGTAGCGGAGCCTACGAGCAGTACTTC.

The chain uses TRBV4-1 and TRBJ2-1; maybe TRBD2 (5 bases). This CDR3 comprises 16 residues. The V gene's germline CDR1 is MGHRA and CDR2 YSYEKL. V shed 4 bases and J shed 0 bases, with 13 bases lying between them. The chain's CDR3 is CASSPVDLISYNEQFF. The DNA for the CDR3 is TGCGCCAGCAGCCCAGTGGACTTGATCTCCTACAATGAGCAGTTCTTC.

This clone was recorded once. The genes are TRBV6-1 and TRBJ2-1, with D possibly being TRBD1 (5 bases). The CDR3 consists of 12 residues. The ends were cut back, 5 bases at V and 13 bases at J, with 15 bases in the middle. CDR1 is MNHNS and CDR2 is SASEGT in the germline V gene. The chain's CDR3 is CASSWGRVQQFF. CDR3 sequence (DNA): TGTGCCAGCAGTTGGGGCCGGGTGCAACAGTTCTTC.

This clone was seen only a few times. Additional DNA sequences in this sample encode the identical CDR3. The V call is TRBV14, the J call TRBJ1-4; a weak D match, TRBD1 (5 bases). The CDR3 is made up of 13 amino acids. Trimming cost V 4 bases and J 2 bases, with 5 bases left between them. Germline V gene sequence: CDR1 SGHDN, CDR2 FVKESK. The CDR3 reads CASSRGTNEKLFF. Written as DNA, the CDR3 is TGTGCCAGCAGCCGGGGCACTAATGAAAAACTGTTTTTT.

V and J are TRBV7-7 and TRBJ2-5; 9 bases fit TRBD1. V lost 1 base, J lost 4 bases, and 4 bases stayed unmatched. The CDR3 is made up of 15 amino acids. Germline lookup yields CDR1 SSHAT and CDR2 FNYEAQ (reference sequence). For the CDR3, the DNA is TGTGCCAGCAGCTTAGAACAGGGGGCGGGAGAGACCCAGTACTTC. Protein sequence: CASSLEQGAGETQYF.

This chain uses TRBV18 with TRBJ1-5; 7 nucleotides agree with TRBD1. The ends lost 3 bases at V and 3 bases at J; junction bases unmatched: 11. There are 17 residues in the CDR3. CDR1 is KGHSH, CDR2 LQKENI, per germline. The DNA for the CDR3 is TGTGCCAGCTCACCTAGACCCGGGACAGACCTCAATCAGCCCCAGCATTTT. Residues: CASSPRPGTDLNQPQHF.

CDR3 DNA: TGTGCCAGCAGCACGGAGGGTGGTTACTCCTACGAGCAGTACTTC. Translated, it gives CASSTEGGYSYEQYF. The chain recombines TRBV5-4 with TRBJ2-7; the D gene is possibly TRBD2 (6 bases). The CDR3 has 15 residues. With 4 bases removed from V and 0 bases from J, the gap between germline ends came to 14 bases. The V gene's germline CDR1 is SGHNT and CDR2 YYREEE (reference sequence).

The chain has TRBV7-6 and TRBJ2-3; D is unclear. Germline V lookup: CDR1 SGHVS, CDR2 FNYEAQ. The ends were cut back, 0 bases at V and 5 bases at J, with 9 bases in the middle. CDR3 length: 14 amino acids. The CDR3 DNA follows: TGTGCCAGCAGCTTAGCGTCCCTAGTAGATACGCAGTATTTT. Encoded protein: CASSLASLVDTQYF.

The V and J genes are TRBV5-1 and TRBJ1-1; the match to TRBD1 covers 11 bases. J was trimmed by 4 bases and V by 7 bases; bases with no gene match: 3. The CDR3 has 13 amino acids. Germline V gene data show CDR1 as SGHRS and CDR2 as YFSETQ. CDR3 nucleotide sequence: TGCGCCAGCGTGGGACAGGGGGGCACTGAAGCTTTCTTT. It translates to CASVGQGGTEAFF.

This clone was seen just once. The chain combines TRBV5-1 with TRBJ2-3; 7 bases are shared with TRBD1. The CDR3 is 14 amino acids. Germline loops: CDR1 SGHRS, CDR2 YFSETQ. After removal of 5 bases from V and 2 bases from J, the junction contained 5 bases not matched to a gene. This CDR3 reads CASRGGQTTDTQYF. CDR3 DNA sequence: TGCGCCAGCAGAGGGGGACAGACCACAGATACGCAGTATTTT. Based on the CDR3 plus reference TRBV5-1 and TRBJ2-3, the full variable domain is KAGVTQTPRYLIKTRGQQVTLSCSPISGHRSVSWYQQTPGQGLQFLFEYFSETQRNKGNFPGRFSGRQFSNSRSEMNVSTLELGDSALYLCASRGGQTTDTQYFGPGTRLTVL.

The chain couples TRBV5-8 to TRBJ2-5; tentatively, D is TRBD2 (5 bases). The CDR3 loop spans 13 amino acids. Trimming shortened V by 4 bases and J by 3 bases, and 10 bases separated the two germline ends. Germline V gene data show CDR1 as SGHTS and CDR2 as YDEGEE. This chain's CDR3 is CASSNWEKETQYF. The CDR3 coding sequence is TGTGCCAGCAGCAATTGGGAGAAAGAGACCCAGTACTTC.

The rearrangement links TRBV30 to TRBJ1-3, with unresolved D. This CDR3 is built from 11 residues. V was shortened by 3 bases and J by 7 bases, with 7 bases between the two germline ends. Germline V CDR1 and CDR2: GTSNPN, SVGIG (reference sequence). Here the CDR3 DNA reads TGTGCCTGGAGCCCGGGGAACACCATATATTTT. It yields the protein CAWSPGNTIYF.

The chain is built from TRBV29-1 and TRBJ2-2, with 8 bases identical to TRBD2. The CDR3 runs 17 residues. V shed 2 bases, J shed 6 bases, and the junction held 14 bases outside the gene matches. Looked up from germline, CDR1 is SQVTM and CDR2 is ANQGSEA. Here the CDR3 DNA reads TGCAGCGTTGAACTTCTGGACGGGCGAGCGGGGGCCGGGGAGCTGTTTTTT. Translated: CSVELLDGRAGAGELFF.

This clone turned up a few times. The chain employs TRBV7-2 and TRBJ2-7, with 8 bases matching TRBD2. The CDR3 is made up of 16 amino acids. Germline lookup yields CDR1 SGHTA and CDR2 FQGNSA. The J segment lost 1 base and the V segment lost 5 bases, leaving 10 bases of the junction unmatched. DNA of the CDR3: TGTGCCAGCAGCGCTTTAGCGGGGCGGGGATCCTACGAGCAGTACTTC. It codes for CASSALAGRGSYEQYF. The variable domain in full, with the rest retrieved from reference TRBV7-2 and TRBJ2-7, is GAGVSQSPSNKVTEKGKDVELRCDPISGHTALYWYRQSLGQGLEFLIYFQGNSAPDKSGLPSDRFSAERTGGSVSTLTIQRTQQEDSAVYLCASSALAGRGSYEQYFGPGTRLTVT.

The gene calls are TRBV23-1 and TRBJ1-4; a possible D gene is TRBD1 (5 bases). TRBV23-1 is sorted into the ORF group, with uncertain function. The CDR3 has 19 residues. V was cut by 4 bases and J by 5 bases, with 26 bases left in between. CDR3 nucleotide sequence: TGCGCCAGCAGTCCCACGGACATCCCCTGGAGGGGTAAAAATGAAAAACTGTTTTTT. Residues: CASSPTDIPWRGKNEKLFF.

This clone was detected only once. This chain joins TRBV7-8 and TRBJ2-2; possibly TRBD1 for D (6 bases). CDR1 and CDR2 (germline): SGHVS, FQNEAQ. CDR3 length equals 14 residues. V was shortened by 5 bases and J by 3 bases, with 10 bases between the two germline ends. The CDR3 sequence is CASSAYRDTGELFF. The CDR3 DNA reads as TGTGCCAGCAGCGCCTACAGGGACACCGGGGAGCTGTTTTTT.

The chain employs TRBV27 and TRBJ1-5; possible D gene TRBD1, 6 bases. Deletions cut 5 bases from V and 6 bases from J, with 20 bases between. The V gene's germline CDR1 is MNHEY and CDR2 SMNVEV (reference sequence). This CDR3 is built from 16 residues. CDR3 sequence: CASSVSAGDIGQPQHF. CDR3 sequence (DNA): TGTGCCAGCAGTGTTAGCGCGGGGGACATTGGTCAGCCCCAGCATTTT.

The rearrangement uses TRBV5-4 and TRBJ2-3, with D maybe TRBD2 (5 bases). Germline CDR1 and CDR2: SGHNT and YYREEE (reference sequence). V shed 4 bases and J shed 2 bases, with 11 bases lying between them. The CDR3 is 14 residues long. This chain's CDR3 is CASSRRLPTDTQYF. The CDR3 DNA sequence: TGTGCCAGCAGCCGGAGGCTCCCCACAGATACGCAGTATTTT.

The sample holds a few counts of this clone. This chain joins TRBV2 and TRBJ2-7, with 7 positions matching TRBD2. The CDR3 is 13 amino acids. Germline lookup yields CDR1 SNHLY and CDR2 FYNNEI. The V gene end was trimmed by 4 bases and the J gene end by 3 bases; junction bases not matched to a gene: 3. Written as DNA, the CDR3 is TGTGCCAGCAGTGGAGAGCGGGGCTACGAGCAGTACTTC. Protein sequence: CASSGERGYEQYF.

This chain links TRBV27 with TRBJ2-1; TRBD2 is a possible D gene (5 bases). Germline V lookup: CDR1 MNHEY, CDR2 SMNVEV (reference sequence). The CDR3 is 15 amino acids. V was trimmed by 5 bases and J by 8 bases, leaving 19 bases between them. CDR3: CASSVRFLNGDEQFF. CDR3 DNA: TGTGCCAGCAGTGTGAGATTTTTGAACGGGGATGAGCAGTTCTTC.

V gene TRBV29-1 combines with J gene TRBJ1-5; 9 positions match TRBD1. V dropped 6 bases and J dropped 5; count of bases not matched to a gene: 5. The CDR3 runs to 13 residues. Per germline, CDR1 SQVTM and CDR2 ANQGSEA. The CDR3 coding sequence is TGCAGCGTCCGGGACAGGGAATATCAGCCCCAGCATTTT. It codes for CSVRDREYQPQHF.

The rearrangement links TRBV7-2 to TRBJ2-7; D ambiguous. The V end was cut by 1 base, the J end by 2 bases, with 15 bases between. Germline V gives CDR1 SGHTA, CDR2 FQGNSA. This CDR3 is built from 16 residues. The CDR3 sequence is CASSLGAGVRTYEQYF. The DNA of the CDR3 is TGTGCCAGCAGCTTAGGGGCAGGCGTCCGCACCTACGAGCAGTACTTC. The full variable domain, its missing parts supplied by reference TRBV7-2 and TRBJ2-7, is GAGVSQSPSNKVTEKGKDVELRCDPISGHTALYWYRQSLGQGLEFLIYFQGNSAPDKSGLPSDRFSAERTGGSVSTLTIQRTQQEDSAVYLCASSLGAGVRTYEQYFGPGTRLTVT.

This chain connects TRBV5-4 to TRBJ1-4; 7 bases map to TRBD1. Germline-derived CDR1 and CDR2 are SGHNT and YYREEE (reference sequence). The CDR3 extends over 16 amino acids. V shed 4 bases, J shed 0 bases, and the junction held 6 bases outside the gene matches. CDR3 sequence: CASSATGSSTNEKLFF. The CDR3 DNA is TGTGCCAGCAGCGCGACAGGGTCTTCAACTAATGAAAAACTGTTTTTT.

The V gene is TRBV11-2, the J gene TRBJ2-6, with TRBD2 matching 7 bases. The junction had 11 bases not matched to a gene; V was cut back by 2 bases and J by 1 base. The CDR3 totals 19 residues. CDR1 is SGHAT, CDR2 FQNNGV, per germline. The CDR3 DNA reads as TGTGCCAGCAGCTTAAGGTGGGGGGGGTTAGCATCTGGGGCCAACGTCCTGACTTTC. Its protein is CASSLRWGGLASGANVLTF.

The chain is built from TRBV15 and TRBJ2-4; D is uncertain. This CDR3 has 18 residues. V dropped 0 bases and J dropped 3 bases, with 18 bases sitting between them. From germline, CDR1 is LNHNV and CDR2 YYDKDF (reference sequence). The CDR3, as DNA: TGTGCCACCAGCAGAGATCGGCGCTCCCTAGGAAGCAAAAACATTCAGTACTTC. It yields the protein CATSRDRRSLGSKNIQYF.

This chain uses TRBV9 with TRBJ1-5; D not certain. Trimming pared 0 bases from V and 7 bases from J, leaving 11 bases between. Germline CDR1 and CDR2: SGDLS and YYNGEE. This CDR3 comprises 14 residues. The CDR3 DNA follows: TGTGCCAGCAGCGTAGGGCGGGAAAGGCAGCCCCAGCATTTT. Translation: CASSVGRERQPQHF.

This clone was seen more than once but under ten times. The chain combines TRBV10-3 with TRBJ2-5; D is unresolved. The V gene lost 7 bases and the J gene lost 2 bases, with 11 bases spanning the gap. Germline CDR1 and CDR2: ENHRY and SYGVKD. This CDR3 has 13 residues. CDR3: CAIKSDGQETQYF. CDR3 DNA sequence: TGTGCCATCAAAAGCGACGGTCAAGAGACCCAGTACTTC.